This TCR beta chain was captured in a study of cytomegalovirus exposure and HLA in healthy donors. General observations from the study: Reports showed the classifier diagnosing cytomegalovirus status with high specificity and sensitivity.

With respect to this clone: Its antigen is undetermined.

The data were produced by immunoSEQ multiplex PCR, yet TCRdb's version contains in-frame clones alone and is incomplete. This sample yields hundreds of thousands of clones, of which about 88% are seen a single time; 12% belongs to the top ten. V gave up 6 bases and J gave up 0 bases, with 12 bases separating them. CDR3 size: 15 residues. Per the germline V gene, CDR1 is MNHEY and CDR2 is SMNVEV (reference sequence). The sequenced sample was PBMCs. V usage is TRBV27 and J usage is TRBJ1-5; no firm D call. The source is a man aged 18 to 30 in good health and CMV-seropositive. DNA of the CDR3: TGTGCCAGCAGAAACGGCGTAAATAGCAATCAGCCCCAGCATTTT. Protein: CASRNGVNSNQPQHF.